These T cell receptor beta chains were read from a single sample in a study of T cells after yellow fever vaccination. TCRdb fed the 5' RACE reads into MiXCR, producing one record per CDR3 protein. The sample has about 300,000 distinct CDR3 sequences, around 6.8% seen once. Material: PBMCs, obtained about 49 days after the first yellow fever vaccination. These receptors came from a young man who received the YFV17D yellow fever vaccine. Both conserved end residues are part of each CDR3. Fields, in order: CDR3 protein, CDR3 DNA, D gene, V gene, J gene, clone size. D genes are given only for firm matches. Size is stated for part of the rows, as once, few or many counts, or as a class when the clone is expanded.

CDR3aa: CATINAGGNTGELFF
CDR3nt: TGTGCCACTATTAACGCAGGGGGTAACACCGGGGAGCTGTTTTTT
d_gene: TRBD1
v_gene: TRBV10-3
j_gene: TRBJ2-2
abundance: few

CDR3aa: CASSLVRGSGQETQYF
CDR3nt: TGTGCCAGCAGCTTAGTGCGGGGGAGTGGGCAAGAGACCCAGTACTTC
d_gene: TRBD2
v_gene: TRBV7-2
j_gene: TRBJ2-5
abundance: few

CDR3aa: CASKKTDQPQHF
CDR3nt: TGTGCCAGTAAGAAGACCGATCAGCCCCAGCATTTT
d_gene: .
v_gene: TRBV19
j_gene: TRBJ1-5
abundance: .

CDR3aa: CSVEEGRGAPYGYTF
CDR3nt: TGCAGCGTTGAAGAAGGTCGGGGGGCCCCCTATGGCTACACCTTC
d_gene: .
v_gene: TRBV29-1
j_gene: TRBJ1-2
abundance: .

CDR3aa: CASGAGGPYEQYF
CDR3nt: TGTGCCAGTGGGGCGGGGGGCCCCTACGAGCAGTACTTC
d_gene: TRBD2
v_gene: TRBV12-3/TRBV12-4
j_gene: TRBJ2-7
abundance: many

CDR3aa: CSASFMGAQYF
CDR3nt: TGCAGTGCTAGTTTCATGGGGGCCCAGTACTTC
d_gene: .
v_gene: TRBV20-1
j_gene: TRBJ2-5
abundance: .

CDR3aa: CASSPLGRGGLTDTQYF
CDR3nt: TGTGCCAGCAGCCCACTCGGGCGGGGGGGACTCACAGATACGCAGTATTTT
d_gene: TRBD2
v_gene: TRBV7-7
j_gene: TRBJ2-3
abundance: .

CDR3aa: CASSLDGQYGYTF
CDR3nt: TGTGCCAGCAGCTTAGATGGGCAGTATGGCTACACCTTC
d_gene: .
v_gene: TRBV7-9
j_gene: TRBJ1-2
abundance: .

CDR3aa: CSARDTGQGARGYTF
CDR3nt: TGCAGTGCTAGAGATACAGGACAGGGGGCGCGGGGCTACACCTTC
d_gene: TRBD1
v_gene: TRBV20-1
j_gene: TRBJ1-2
abundance: few

CDR3aa: CASSQEPGRGNEKLFF
CDR3nt: TGCGCCAGCAGCCAGGAACCAGGGCGGGGTAATGAAAAACTGTTTTTT
d_gene: .
v_gene: TRBV4-1
j_gene: TRBJ1-4
abundance: few

CDR3aa: CASSVDVTNDEQYF
CDR3nt: TGTGCCAGCAGCGTAGATGTAACCAACGACGAGCAGTACTTC
d_gene: .
v_gene: TRBV9
j_gene: TRBJ2-7
abundance: few

CDR3aa: CASSYSVAGGIYEQFF
CDR3nt: TGTGCCAGCAGTTACTCAGTAGCGGGGGGTATTTATGAGCAGTTCTTC
d_gene: TRBD2
v_gene: TRBV6-5
j_gene: TRBJ2-1
abundance: many

CDR3aa: CSSTGGGDEKLFF
CDR3nt: TGCAGTTCTACTGGAGGTGGCGATGAAAAACTGTTTTTT
d_gene: .
v_gene: TRBV20-1
j_gene: TRBJ1-4
abundance: .

CDR3aa: CASSPTSGLAHEQYF
CDR3nt: TGTGCCAGCAGCCCCACTTCGGGACTAGCCCACGAGCAGTACTTC
d_gene: TRBD2
v_gene: TRBV7-2
j_gene: TRBJ2-7
abundance: few

CDR3aa: CASSFIGGQGYTF
CDR3nt: TGTGCCAGCTCCTTTATAGGGGGGCAAGGCTACACCTTC
d_gene: .
v_gene: TRBV6-5
j_gene: TRBJ1-2
abundance: .

CDR3aa: CASTLVGGSTDTQYF
CDR3nt: TGTGCCAGCACCCTCGTGGGGGGGAGCACAGATACGCAGTATTTT
d_gene: TRBD2
v_gene: TRBV12-3/TRBV12-4
j_gene: TRBJ2-3
abundance: few

CDR3aa: CASNPAPNTGELFF
CDR3nt: TGTGCCAGCAACCCGGCCCCGAACACCGGGGAGCTGTTTTTT
d_gene: .
v_gene: TRBV5-4
j_gene: TRBJ2-2
abundance: few

CDR3aa: CATSTGTSGVSTDTQYF
CDR3nt: TGCGCCACTTCCACCGGGACTAGCGGCGTTAGCACAGATACGCAGTATTTT
d_gene: TRBD2
v_gene: TRBV5-1
j_gene: TRBJ2-3
abundance: .

CDR3aa: CASSLATDNEQFF
CDR3nt: TGTGCTAGCAGCTTAGCCACAGACAATGAGCAGTTCTTC
d_gene: .
v_gene: TRBV7-7
j_gene: TRBJ2-1
abundance: many

CDR3aa: CASSLTNMNTEAFF
CDR3nt: TGTGCCAGCAGCCTAACAAACATGAACACTGAAGCTTTCTTT
d_gene: .
v_gene: TRBV12-3/TRBV12-4
j_gene: TRBJ1-1
abundance: many

CDR3aa: CASSYSKVGELFF
CDR3nt: TGTGCCAGCAGTTACTCGAAAGTCGGGGAGCTGTTTTTT
d_gene: .
v_gene: TRBV6-5
j_gene: TRBJ2-2
abundance: many

CDR3aa: CASIRDRGFNEQFF
CDR3nt: TGTGCCAGCATCCGGGACAGGGGTTTCAATGAGCAGTTCTTC
d_gene: TRBD1
v_gene: TRBV18
j_gene: TRBJ2-1
abundance: .

CDR3aa: CSAMVAMNTEAFF
CDR3nt: TGCAGTGCTATGGTGGCCATGAACACTGAAGCTTTCTTT
d_gene: .
v_gene: TRBV20-1
j_gene: TRBJ1-1
abundance: many

CDR3aa: CAISEATKGGSRGYTF
CDR3nt: TGTGCCATCAGTGAAGCGACCAAGGGGGGATCGAGGGGCTACACCTTC
d_gene: .
v_gene: TRBV10-3
j_gene: TRBJ1-2
abundance: .

CDR3aa: CSAILDRNYGYTF
CDR3nt: TGCAGTGCTATCCTGGATAGAAACTATGGCTACACCTTC
d_gene: .
v_gene: TRBV20-1
j_gene: TRBJ1-2
abundance: .

CDR3aa: CASSQGTGGTFEQYF
CDR3nt: TGCGCCAGCAGCCAAGGGACAGGAGGGACCTTCGAGCAGTACTTC
d_gene: .
v_gene: TRBV4-3
j_gene: TRBJ2-7
abundance: .

CDR3aa: CASSQDLTGREQYF
CDR3nt: TGCGCCAGCAGCCAAGATCTTACAGGGCGCGAGCAGTACTTC
d_gene: .
v_gene: TRBV4-1
j_gene: TRBJ2-7
abundance: few

CDR3aa: CAARSGVWSPLHF
CDR3nt: TGTGCCGCCCGATCCGGGGTTTGGTCACCCCTCCACTTT
d_gene: .
v_gene: TRBV10-3
j_gene: TRBJ1-6
abundance: .

CDR3aa: CASRMTGTTGELFF
CDR3nt: TGTGCCAGCAGGATGACAGGGACCACCGGGGAGCTGTTTTTT
d_gene: TRBD1
v_gene: TRBV3-1
j_gene: TRBJ2-2
abundance: few

CDR3aa: CASGPYGGRETQYF
CDR3nt: TGTGCTAGTGGCCCCTATGGGGGGCGGGAGACCCAGTACTTC
d_gene: .
v_gene: TRBV12-5
j_gene: TRBJ2-5
abundance: few

CDR3aa: CASSLGSFSGANVLTF
CDR3nt: TGTGCCAGCAGCCTCGGAAGCTTTTCTGGGGCCAACGTCCTGACTTTC
d_gene: .
v_gene: TRBV3-1
j_gene: TRBJ2-6
abundance: few

CDR3aa: CATSRDSGEYSEQYF
CDR3nt: TGTGCCACCAGCAGAGATAGTGGGGAGTATAGCGAGCAGTACTTC
d_gene: .
v_gene: TRBV15
j_gene: TRBJ2-7
abundance: .

CDR3aa: CATADHGVPDYGYTF
CDR3nt: TGTGCCACCGCCGACCACGGGGTACCAGACTATGGCTACACCTTC
d_gene: .
v_gene: TRBV10-3
j_gene: TRBJ1-2
abundance: few

CDR3aa: CASSSGLTSGGAGEQYF
CDR3nt: TGTGCCAGCAGCTCTGGATTGACTAGCGGGGGGGCGGGGGAGCAGTACTTC
d_gene: TRBD2
v_gene: TRBV7-2
j_gene: TRBJ2-7
abundance: few

CDR3aa: CAISMTSAETQYF
CDR3nt: TGTGCCATCAGTATGACTAGTGCGGAGACCCAGTACTTC
d_gene: .
v_gene: TRBV10-3
j_gene: TRBJ2-5
abundance: many

CDR3aa: CASSLISEAFF
CDR3nt: TGTGCCAGCAGCTTAATTTCTGAAGCTTTCTTT
d_gene: .
v_gene: TRBV7-9
j_gene: TRBJ1-1
abundance: few

CDR3aa: CSASRGDEQYF
CDR3nt: TGCAGTGCGAGTCGGGGGGACGAGCAGTACTTC
d_gene: TRBD2
v_gene: TRBV20-1
j_gene: TRBJ2-7
abundance: few

CDR3aa: CASRGQGMFNEQFF
CDR3nt: TGTGCCAGCAGGGGGCAGGGGATGTTCAATGAGCAGTTCTTC
d_gene: .
v_gene: TRBV7-9
j_gene: TRBJ2-1
abundance: many

CDR3aa: CASSSLDRALETQYF
CDR3nt: TGTGCCAGTTCGTCTTTGGACAGGGCGTTGGAGACCCAGTACTTC
d_gene: TRBD1
v_gene: TRBV6-2/TRBV6-3
j_gene: TRBJ2-5
abundance: many

CDR3aa: CASSTRGGRRTYNEQFF
CDR3nt: TGTGCCAGCAGTACCCGGGGGGGGCGCCGAACCTACAATGAGCAGTTCTTC
d_gene: TRBD2
v_gene: TRBV27
j_gene: TRBJ2-1
abundance: many

CDR3aa: CASSLVGQGAYYEQYF
CDR3nt: TGTGCCAGCAGCTTAGTGGGACAGGGGGCTTACTACGAGCAGTACTTC
d_gene: TRBD1
v_gene: TRBV5-6
j_gene: TRBJ2-7
abundance: .

CDR3aa: CASSFGGGQETQYF
CDR3nt: TGTGCCAGCAGCTTCGGCGGGGGACAAGAGACCCAGTACTTC
d_gene: TRBD2
v_gene: TRBV7-9
j_gene: TRBJ2-5
abundance: many

CDR3aa: CASSLHGTAEDEQFF
CDR3nt: TGTGCCAGCAGCCTCCACGGGACAGCCGAGGATGAGCAGTTCTTC
d_gene: TRBD1
v_gene: TRBV7-2
j_gene: TRBJ2-1
abundance: .

CDR3aa: CASSSLLRVSTDTQYF
CDR3nt: TGTGCCAGCAGCAGCCTTTTACGGGTTAGCACAGATACGCAGTATTTT
d_gene: .
v_gene: TRBV11-2
j_gene: TRBJ2-3
abundance: .

CDR3aa: CASNPAGGHQETQYF
CDR3nt: TGTGCCAGCAACCCGGCCGGCGGCCACCAAGAGACCCAGTACTTC
d_gene: .
v_gene: TRBV2
j_gene: TRBJ2-5
abundance: .

CDR3aa: CASSPWRDRQTYNEQFF
CDR3nt: TGTGCCAGCTCACCATGGAGGGACAGGCAAACCTACAATGAGCAGTTCTTC
d_gene: TRBD1
v_gene: TRBV18
j_gene: TRBJ2-1
abundance: few

CDR3aa: CASSLRWTGLADTQYF
CDR3nt: TGCGCCAGCAGCTTGAGGTGGACAGGGTTGGCAGATACGCAGTATTTT
d_gene: TRBD1
v_gene: TRBV5-1
j_gene: TRBJ2-3
abundance: few

CDR3aa: CASSYGWNSNQPQHF
CDR3nt: TGTGCCAGCAGTTACGGGTGGAATAGCAATCAGCCCCAGCATTTT
d_gene: .
v_gene: TRBV6-5
j_gene: TRBJ1-5
abundance: few

CDR3aa: CASGPGDSPGTQYF
CDR3nt: TGTGCTAGTGGCCCGGGGGACTCTCCCGGGACCCAGTACTTC
d_gene: .
v_gene: TRBV12-5
j_gene: TRBJ2-5
abundance: few

CDR3aa: CSATGGTGEKLFF
CDR3nt: TGCAGTGCCACCGGCGGGACAGGAGAAAAACTGTTTTTT
d_gene: TRBD1
v_gene: TRBV20-1
j_gene: TRBJ1-4
abundance: many

CDR3aa: CASSLDFLGPQHF
CDR3nt: TGTGCCAGCAGCCTCGACTTTTTGGGGCCCCAGCATTTT
d_gene: .
v_gene: TRBV7-2
j_gene: TRBJ1-5
abundance: .

CDR3aa: CASSPGQGDYEQYF
CDR3nt: TGTGCCAGCAGCCCCGGACAGGGAGACTACGAGCAGTACTTC
d_gene: TRBD1
v_gene: TRBV4-2
j_gene: TRBJ2-7
abundance: many

CDR3aa: CASKEQVMNTEAFF
CDR3nt: TGCGCCAGCAAAGAACAGGTGATGAACACTGAAGCTTTCTTT
d_gene: .
v_gene: TRBV5-1
j_gene: TRBJ1-1
abundance: few

CDR3aa: CSARGLANQETQYF
CDR3nt: TGCAGTGCTAGGGGGCTCGCAAACCAAGAGACCCAGTACTTC
d_gene: .
v_gene: TRBV20-1
j_gene: TRBJ2-5
abundance: few

CDR3aa: CASSQRGLAGSTDTQYF
CDR3nt: TGTGCCAGCAGCCAAAGAGGACTAGCGGGGAGCACAGATACGCAGTATTTT
d_gene: TRBD2
v_gene: TRBV7-2
j_gene: TRBJ2-3
abundance: few

CDR3aa: CASTETAGGPDTQYF
CDR3nt: TGTGCCAGCACCGAAACAGCGGGGGGCCCAGATACGCAGTATTTT
d_gene: TRBD2
v_gene: TRBV7-9
j_gene: TRBJ2-3
abundance: .

CDR3aa: CASTTGHTSNTGELFF
CDR3nt: TGTGCCAGCACCACGGGACATACTTCGAACACCGGGGAGCTGTTTTTT
d_gene: .
v_gene: TRBV6-1
j_gene: TRBJ2-2
abundance: many

CDR3aa: CASSSRRGGETQYF
CDR3nt: TGTGCCAGCAGCTCGCGGAGGGGCGGGGAGACCCAGTACTTC
d_gene: .
v_gene: TRBV6-2/TRBV6-3
j_gene: TRBJ2-5
abundance: many

CDR3aa: CASSSLRLSGANVLTF
CDR3nt: TGTGCCAGCAGTTCCCTCAGACTCTCTGGGGCCAACGTCCTGACTTTC
d_gene: .
v_gene: TRBV12-3/TRBV12-4
j_gene: TRBJ2-6
abundance: few